This TCR beta chain was recorded in a study of blood T cell repertoires in COVID-19 (dated by TCRdb to about 2020). Background on the whole study: Collaborator samples came from the United States, Italy and Spain and covered acute and convalescent phases of COVID-19. The repertoires were released in a freely available public database intended as a resource for research on the immune response to SARS-CoV-2. A de-identified subject ID, COVID-19 status, age in years and sex were almost always included in the sample metadata. The prospective study material was composed of cDNA or gDNA derived from T cells, B-cell-depleted T cells, or PBMCs. Subjects who had been exposed to COVID-19, were actively infected with it, or had recovered from it provided the deeply sampled blood TCRbeta repertoires that made up the dataset. Samples were obtained from the ongoing ImmuneRACE study (first 160 participants) and from over 1,000 subjects provided by 6 global collaborators. Where available, HLA class I and class II types were obtained from metadata supplied by the sample provider rather than from assay-based typing. Broader findings and caveats from the paper: The amount of clinical and demographic metadata varied by source and participant and was provided uncurated.

A word on this clone: Its antigen has not been determined. Base qualities are not recorded, but no much larger clone differs from it by a single base.

TCRbeta CDR3 regions were amplified from genomic DNA by means of the immunoSEQ Assay, a bias-controlled multiplex PCR. Per the source publication's procedure: Nucleated cell counts per sample were estimated from amplification of reference gene primers within the assay. To quantify the absolute abundance of each unique TCRbeta CDR3 rearrangement, sequence reads were collapsed and filtered. For each sample, productive Simpson clonality was calculated as the square root of Simpson's diversity index over productive rearrangements. TCRdb stores this immuneACCESS table with in-frame sequences only. Part of the clones is absent; in the studies checked, under half of the shortfall reflects unresolved V genes, and no reason is known for the rest. The DNA was the basis for D and trimming; V, J and clone size are from that table. For this sample the table gives 310,000 or so clones, of which roughly 87% were detected only once. The top ten hold around 8.9% of the sample.

V and J are trimmed by 0 bases and 0 bases, and the gene matches miss 7 bases of the junction. Inclusive of the bounding cysteine and phenylalanine, the CDR3 is 17 residues long. The retained sequence is limited to the CDR3, 51 bases, with the frame set at the first base. CDR1 LGHNA and CDR2 YNFKEQ were looked up in the germline V gene. One collaborating source in Seattle enrolled patients during active infection and followed them longitudinally through the course of disease. Collaborating institutions collected whole blood in K2EDTA tubes following their own protocols. Collaborator samples were shipped for TCRbeta analysis as frozen whole blood, isolated PBMCs, or DNA extracted from either sample type.

Sequenced input: peripheral blood. This sequence uses TRBV4-2 and TRBJ2-7; TRBD2 agrees with 8 junctional bases. The sequence was obtained from a man aged 25-40 years with COVID-19, enrolled during active disease. The CDR3: CASSQEEPAGVSYEQYF. The DNA reads TGTGCCAGCAGCCAAGAAGAGCCAGCGGGGGTCTCCTACGAGCAGTACTTC.